Listed here are 23 T cell receptor beta chains from one sample, sequenced in a study of technical replicates of blood from a few donors. Using immunoSEQ multiplex PCR, the repertoire was profiled, and TCRdb retains in-frame clones only, with some absent. The sample shows 56,000 or so clones, about 95% of them seen only once. The sequenced material came from PBMCs. The source of these receptors is a human donor in good health. Some clones in this sample may be carry-over from other donors' samples.

This chain joins TRBV30 and TRBJ1-5, with 7 bases matching TRBD1. Losses at the gene ends were 8 bases for V and 7 bases for J; bases not matched to a gene: 11. The CDR3 is 13 residues long. Germline values: CDR1 GTSNPN, CDR2 SVGIG (reference sequence). The DNA of the CDR3 is TGTGCCATGGGGCAGGGGGTCTTGCAGCCCCAGCATTTT. This sequence encodes CAMGQGVLQPQHF.

The count of this clone is one. The CDR3 is CASTQGYEETQYF. The CDR3, as DNA: TGCGCCAGCACCCAGGGATACGAGGAGACCCAGTACTTC. This rearrangement joins TRBV5-1 to TRBJ2-5; possibly TRBD1 for D (5 bases). The CDR3 is 13 amino acids. The germline CDR1 and CDR2 sequences are SGHRS and YFSETQ. The V gene lost 6 bases and the J gene lost 5 bases, with 14 bases spanning the gap.

This clone has just a few counts. V usage is TRBV4-3 and J usage is TRBJ2-7; weak D call: TRBD1 (8 bases). V lost 1 base to trimming and J lost 5 bases, with 15 bases between them. Germline V gives CDR1 LGHNA, CDR2 YSLEER. The CDR3 contains 15 residues. As DNA, the CDR3 is TGCGCCAGCAGCCAAGGGGGGGGACAGGCTGACGAGCAGTACTTC. Protein sequence: CASSQGGGQADEQYF.

The chain links TRBV7-6 to TRBJ2-1; 10 bases agree with TRBD2. Germline lookup yields CDR1 SGHVS and CDR2 FNYEAQ. J lost 8 bases, V lost 6 bases, and 13 bases had no gene match. The CDR3 loop spans 16 amino acids. The chain's CDR3 is CASSLLAGVLYDEQFF. CDR3 bases: TGTGCCAGCAGTCTCCTAGCGGGAGTCTTGTACGATGAGCAGTTCTTC.

The V gene is TRBV9, the J gene TRBJ2-7; the D gene is possibly TRBD2 (6 bases). With 8 bases removed from V and 0 bases from J, the gap between germline ends came to 9 bases. Per the germline V gene, CDR1 is SGDLS and CDR2 is YYNGEE. CDR3 size: 12 residues. Written as DNA, the CDR3 is TGTGCCAGGGGGGGACGCTCCTACGAGCAGTACTTC. Its protein product is CARGGRSYEQYF.

The chain employs TRBV5-4 and TRBJ2-6; D remains ambiguous. There are 15 residues in the CDR3. V gave up 0 bases and J gave up 4 bases, with 8 bases separating them. Germline CDR1 SGHNT, CDR2 YYREEE (reference sequence). CDR3 sequence: CASSLAGFGANVLTF. As DNA, the CDR3 is TGTGCCAGCAGCTTGGCCGGGTTCGGGGCCAACGTCCTGACTTTC. Supplemented by reference TRBV5-4 and TRBJ2-6, the full variable domain reads ETGVTQSPTHLIKTRGQQVTLRCSSQSGHNTVSWYQQALGQGPQFIFQYYREEENGRGNFPPRFSGLQFPNYSSELNVNALELDDSALYLCASSLAGFGANVLTFGAGSRLTVL.

The chain has TRBV4-3 and TRBJ2-3; TRBD2 agrees at 9 bases. Germline values: CDR1 LGHNA, CDR2 YSLEER. The CDR3 sequence is 13 residues long. CDR3 DNA: TGCAGGGCGGGAGGGCCGAGTACAGATACGCAGTATTTT. Translating gives CRAGGPSTDTQYF.

V and J are TRBV6-1 and TRBJ2-2, with a possible D match to TRBD2 (5 bases). V was pared by 2 bases and J by 5 bases, with 9 bases between. Germline CDR1 and CDR2: MNHNS and SASEGT. This CDR3 contains 14 residues. The CDR3 DNA reads as TGTGCCAGCAGTGAACCGGGGTCGACCGGGGAGCTGTTTTTT. Translating gives CASSEPGSTGELFF.

The J gene is TRBJ2-2, the V gene TRBV4-3, with 8 positions matching TRBD1. The CDR3 length is 14 residues. V was clipped by 5 bases and J by 7 bases; unmatched bases: 6. Germline V gene lookup returns CDR1 LGHNA and CDR2 YSLEER. As DNA, the CDR3 is TGCGCCAGCAGCGTACGGACAGGGATCGGGGAGCTGTTTTTT. The encoded protein is CASSVRTGIGELFF.

This clone was seen only once. This chain uses TRBV4-2 with TRBJ2-7, with 9 bases lining up with TRBD2. CDR3 length: 16 amino acids. Trimming took 0 bases from V and 5 from J; bases not matched to a gene: 8. The germline gives CDR1 LGHNA, CDR2 YNFKEQ. CDR3 in DNA: TGTGCCAGCAGCCAAGATCGGCGGGGGGGAGGTCACGAGCAGTACTTC. Translating it yields CASSQDRRGGGHEQYF.

The genes are TRBV30 and TRBJ2-3, with TRBD2 identical over 9 bases. With 4 bases clipped from V and 5 bases from J, the junction kept 10 bases outside the gene matches. The CDR3 covers 15 residues. Germline CDR1 and CDR2: GTSNPN and SVGIG (reference sequence). The CDR3 sequence: CAWNSGRPGRDTQYF. The CDR3 DNA sequence: TGTGCCTGGAATAGCGGGAGACCGGGGCGAGATACGCAGTATTTT.

This chain links TRBV5-5 with TRBJ2-2; the D gene is possibly TRBD1 (6 bases). V lost 4 bases, J lost 0 bases, and 16 bases lay in between. The germline gives CDR1 SGHKS, CDR2 YYEKEE (reference sequence). The CDR3 consists of 17 residues. CDR3 loop: CASSARDRTSNTGELFF. The CDR3 bases are TGTGCCAGCAGCGCGCGAGACAGGACATCGAACACCGGGGAGCTGTTTTTT. The whole variable domain, remainder taken from reference TRBV5-5 and TRBJ2-2, is DAGVTQSPTHLIKTRGQQVTLRCSPISGHKSVSWYQQVLGQGPQFIFQYYEKEERGRGNFPDRFSARQFPNYSSELNVNALLLGDSALYLCASSARDRTSNTGELFFGEGSRLTVL.

V and J are TRBV4-3 and TRBJ2-3; D is possibly TRBD2 (6 bases). Germline V gene data show CDR1 as LGHNA and CDR2 as YSLEER. Trimming shortened V by 0 bases and J by 1 base, and 11 bases separated the two germline ends. The CDR3 runs 16 residues. CDR3 nucleotides: TGCGCCAGCAGCCAAGATGGGGGGACGCGCACAGATACGCAGTATTTT. Encoded protein: CASSQDGGTRTDTQYF.

CDR3 DNA: TGTGCCTGGGGCGAGTACGGTGGCTACACCTTC. Amino acids: CAWGEYGGYTF. The chain combines TRBV14 with TRBJ1-2; a possible D gene is TRBD1 (5 bases). CDR3 length equals 11 residues. V lost 11 bases, J lost 7 bases, and 14 bases lay in between. Germline V gives CDR1 SGHDN, CDR2 FVKESK.

V usage is TRBV2 and J usage is TRBJ2-1, with TRBD1 matching 9 bases. Germline loops: CDR1 SNHLY, CDR2 FYNNEI. CDR3 length: 17 amino acids. V lost 7 bases and J lost 1; bases outside the gene matches: 11. CDR3 DNA: TGTGCCAGCATCTTTGGGACAGGGCTGAGTTCCTACAATGAGCAGTTCTTC. As protein: CASIFGTGLSSYNEQFF.

V and J are TRBV6-6 and TRBJ2-5, with 11 bases matching TRBD2. Germline CDR1 and CDR2: MNHNY and SVGAGI (reference sequence). V gave up 6 bases and J gave up 5 bases; unmatched junction bases: 8. The CDR3 runs to 15 residues. CDR3 residues: CASRSHSGRDETQYF. The CDR3 DNA reads as TGTGCCAGCAGATCTCATAGCGGGAGGGACGAGACCCAGTACTTC.

This chain links TRBV5-1 with TRBJ1-1; D may be TRBD1 (5 bases). V was trimmed by 7 bases and J by 5 bases, leaving 9 bases between them. Germline lookup yields CDR1 SGHRS and CDR2 YFSETQ. The CDR3 runs 11 residues. The CDR3 region is CASAGGTEAFF. In DNA, the CDR3 is TGCGCCAGCGCCGGGGGGACTGAAGCTTTCTTT.

J is TRBJ1-1 and V is TRBV6-1; D ambiguous. This CDR3 is 11 amino acids long. V lost 3 bases, J lost 4 bases, and 3 bases lay in between. Germline V gives CDR1 MNHNS, CDR2 SASEGT. The CDR3 reads CASSDRTEAFF. DNA of the CDR3: TGTGCCAGCAGTGACCGCACTGAAGCTTTCTTT.

The chain links TRBV21-1 to TRBJ1-6. TRBV21-1 is a pseudogene. The CDR3 is made up of 17 amino acids. The CDR3 loop reads CASSKARAEHYNSPLHF. DNA for the CDR3: TGTGCCAGCAGCAAAGCGAGGGCGGAGCATTATAATTCACCCCTCCACTTT.

V is TRBV7-2 and J is TRBJ1-5; D might be TRBD1 (5 bases). Looked up from germline, CDR1 is SGHTA and CDR2 is FQGNSA. The CDR3 contains 13 residues. Trimming pared 1 base from V and 11 bases from J, leaving 12 bases between. CDR3 region: CASSLGQFSAQHF. The CDR3 DNA reads TGTGCCAGCAGCTTAGGACAGTTCTCAGCCCAGCATTTT.

The gene calls are TRBV7-2 and TRBJ2-5, with 7 bases lining up with TRBD1. Trimming at V came to 5 bases and at J to 5 bases, leaving 20 bases not matched to a gene. Germline values: CDR1 SGHTA, CDR2 FQGNSA. There are 18 residues in the CDR3. This chain's CDR3 is CASSQGVTSRGLGETQYF. The CDR3, as DNA: TGTGCCAGCAGCCAAGGCGTTACGTCTAGGGGGCTGGGGGAGACCCAGTACTTC.

The rearrangement links TRBV5-5 to TRBJ1-1; 8 nucleotides match TRBD1. The CDR3 is made up of 17 amino acids. Germline assignment: CDR1 SGHKS and CDR2 YYEKEE (reference sequence). The trim removed 1 base at V and 0 bases at J, leaving 8 bases unmatched. The CDR3 coding sequence is TGTGCCAGCAGCTTGCGGCAGGGGGCCTCCATGAACACTGAAGCTTTCTTT. This gives the protein CASSLRQGASMNTEAFF.

This chain joins TRBV5-1 and TRBJ2-1; 10 positions match TRBD2. V lost 4 bases to trimming and J lost 6 bases; unmatched junction nucleotides: 4. Germline CDR1 reads SGHRS; CDR2 reads YFSETQ. This CDR3 is built from 14 residues. The CDR3 spells CASSAGLAVNEQFF. For the CDR3, the DNA is TGCGCCAGCAGCGCAGGACTAGCGGTCAATGAGCAGTTCTTC.